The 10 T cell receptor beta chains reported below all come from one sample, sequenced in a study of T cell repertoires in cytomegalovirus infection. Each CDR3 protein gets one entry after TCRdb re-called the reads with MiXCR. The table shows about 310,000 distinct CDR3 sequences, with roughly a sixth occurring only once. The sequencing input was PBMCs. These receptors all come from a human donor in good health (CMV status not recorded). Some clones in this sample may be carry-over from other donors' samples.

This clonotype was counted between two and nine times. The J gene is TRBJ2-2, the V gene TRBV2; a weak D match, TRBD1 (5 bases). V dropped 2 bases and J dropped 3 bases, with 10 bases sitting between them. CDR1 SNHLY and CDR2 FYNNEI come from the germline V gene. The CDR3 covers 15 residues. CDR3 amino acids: CASSERQGYTGELFF. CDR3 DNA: TGTGCCAGCAGTGAACGCCAGGGTTACACCGGGGAGCTGTTTTTT.

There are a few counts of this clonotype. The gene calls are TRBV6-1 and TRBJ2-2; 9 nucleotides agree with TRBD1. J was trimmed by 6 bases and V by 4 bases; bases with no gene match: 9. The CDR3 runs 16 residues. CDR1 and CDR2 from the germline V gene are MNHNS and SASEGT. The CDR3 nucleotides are TGTGCCAGCAGTGTTACAGGGGGCGCGTCGGCCGGGGAGCTGTTTTTT. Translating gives CASSVTGGASAGELFF.

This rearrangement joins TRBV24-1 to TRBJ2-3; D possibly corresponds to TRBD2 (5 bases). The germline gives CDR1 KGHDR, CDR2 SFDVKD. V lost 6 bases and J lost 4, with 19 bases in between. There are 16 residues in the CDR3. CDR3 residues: CATSLEVGFDPDTQYF. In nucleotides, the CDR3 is TGTGCCACCAGTCTGGAGGTTGGGTTTGACCCAGATACGCAGTATTTT.

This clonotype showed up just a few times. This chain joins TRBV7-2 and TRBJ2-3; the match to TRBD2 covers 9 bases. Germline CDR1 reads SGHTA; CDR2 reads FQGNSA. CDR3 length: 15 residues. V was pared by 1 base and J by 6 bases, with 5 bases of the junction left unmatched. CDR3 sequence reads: CASSLEYSGGDTQYF. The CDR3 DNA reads TGTGCCAGCAGCTTAGAATACAGCGGGGGGGATACGCAGTATTTT.

In DNA form, the CDR3 reads TGTGCCAGCAGTTTATCCGGCCTGGGACAGGGGGAAGAGACCCAGTACTTC. Amino acid sequence: CASSLSGLGQGEETQYF. This rearrangement joins TRBV12-3 or TRBV12-4 to TRBJ2-5; TRBD1 matches at 11 bases. V shed 2 bases, J shed 3 bases, and the junction held 8 bases outside the gene matches. The length of the CDR3 is 17 residues.

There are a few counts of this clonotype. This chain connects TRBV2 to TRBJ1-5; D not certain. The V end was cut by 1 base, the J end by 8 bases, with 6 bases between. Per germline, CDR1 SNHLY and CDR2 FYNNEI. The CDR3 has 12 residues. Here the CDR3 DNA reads TGTGCCAGCAGTGAAGGGAGGGAGCCCCAGCATTTT. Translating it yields CASSEGREPQHF. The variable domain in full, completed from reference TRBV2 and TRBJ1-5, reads EPEVTQTPSHQVTQMGQEVILRCVPISNHLYFYWYRQILGQKVEFLVSFYNNEISEKSEIFDDQFSVERPDGSNFTLKIRSTKLEDSAMYFCASSEGREPQHFGDGTRLSIL.

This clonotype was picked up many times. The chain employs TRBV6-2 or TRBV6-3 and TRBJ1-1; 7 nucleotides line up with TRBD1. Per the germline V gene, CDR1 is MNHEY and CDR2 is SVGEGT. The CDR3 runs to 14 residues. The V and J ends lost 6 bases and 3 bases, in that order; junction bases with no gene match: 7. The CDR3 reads CASRGVQGYTEAFF. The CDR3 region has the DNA TGTGCCAGCAGGGGAGTACAGGGGTACACTGAAGCTTTCTTT.

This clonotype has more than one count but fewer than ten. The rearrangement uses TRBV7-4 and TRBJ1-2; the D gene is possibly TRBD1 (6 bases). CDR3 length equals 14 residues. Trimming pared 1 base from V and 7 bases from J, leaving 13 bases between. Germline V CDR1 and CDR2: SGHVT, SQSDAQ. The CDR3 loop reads CASSLVGQRSGYTF. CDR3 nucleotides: TGTGCCAGCAGCTTAGTCGGACAGCGGAGTGGCTACACCTTC.

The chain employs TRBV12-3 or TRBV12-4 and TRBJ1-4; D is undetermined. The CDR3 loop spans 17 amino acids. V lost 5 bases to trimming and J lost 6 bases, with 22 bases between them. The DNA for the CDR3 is TGTGCCAGCAGTCAACACCTAGGGAGGGATACGGATGAAAAACTGTTTTTT. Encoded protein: CASSQHLGRDTDEKLFF.

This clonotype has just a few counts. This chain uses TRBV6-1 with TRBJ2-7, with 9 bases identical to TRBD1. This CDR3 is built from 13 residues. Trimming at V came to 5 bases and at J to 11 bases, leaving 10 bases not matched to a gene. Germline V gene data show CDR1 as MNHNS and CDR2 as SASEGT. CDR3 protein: CASSIRTGTGKYF. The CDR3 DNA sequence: TGTGCCAGCAGTATCCGAACCGGGACAGGGAAGTACTTC.